The present T cell receptor (beta chain) was sequenced within a study of T cell responses to AZD1222 COVID-19 vaccine. Study-wide findings and caveats: Just 6 or 7 people given AZD1222 tested seropositive at baseline. Spike-wide vaccine-associated CD4 TCRs dominated at 160-218 and 743-854. The study sampled repertoires only after the peak T cell response.

Investigators merged groups given second doses at roughly 4 or roughly 12 weeks. The table came from immunoSEQ multiplex PCR; TCRdb's copy has only in-frame clones and leaves some out. In the table there are roughly 140,000 clones, approximately 90% of which are singletons. Comment on this clone: Its matching antigen is unknown.

The V end was cut by 2 bases, the J end by 6 bases, with 8 bases between. Per germline, CDR1 SGHTA and CDR2 FQGTGA. The CDR3 totals 12 residues. The sample here was peripheral blood, taken 28 days after the second AZD1222 dose. The chain recombines TRBV7-3 with TRBJ2-7; D might be TRBD2 (6 bases). The source of this sequence is an adult who received the AZD1222 COVID-19 vaccine. Here the CDR3 reads CASSLGRGEQYF. The CDR3 DNA sequence: TGTGCCAGCAGCTTAGGGCGGGGCGAGCAGTACTTC.